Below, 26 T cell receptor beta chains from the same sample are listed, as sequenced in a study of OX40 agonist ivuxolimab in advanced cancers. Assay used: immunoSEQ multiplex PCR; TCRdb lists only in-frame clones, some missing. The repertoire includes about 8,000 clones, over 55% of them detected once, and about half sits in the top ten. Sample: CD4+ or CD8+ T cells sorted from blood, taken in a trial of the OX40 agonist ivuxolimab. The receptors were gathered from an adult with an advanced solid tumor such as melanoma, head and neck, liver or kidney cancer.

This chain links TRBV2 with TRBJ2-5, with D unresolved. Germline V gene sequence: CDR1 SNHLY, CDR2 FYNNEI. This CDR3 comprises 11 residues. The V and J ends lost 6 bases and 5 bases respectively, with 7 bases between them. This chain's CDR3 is CASSLLETQYF. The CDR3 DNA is TGTGCCAGCAGCTTACTGGAGACCCAGTACTTC.

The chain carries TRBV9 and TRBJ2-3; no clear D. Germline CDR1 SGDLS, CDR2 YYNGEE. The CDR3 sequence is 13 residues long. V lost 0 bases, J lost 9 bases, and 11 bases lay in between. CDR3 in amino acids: CASSVGGRDTQYF. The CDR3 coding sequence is TGTGCCAGCAGCGTAGGGGGTAGAGACACGCAGTATTTT.

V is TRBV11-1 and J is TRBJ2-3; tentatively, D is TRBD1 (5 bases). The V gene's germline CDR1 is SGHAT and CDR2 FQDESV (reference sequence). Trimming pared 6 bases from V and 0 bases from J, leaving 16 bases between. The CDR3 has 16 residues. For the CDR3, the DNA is TGTGCCAGCAGTTACCGTGCAAGGGGTAGCACAGATACGCAGTATTTT. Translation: CASSYRARGSTDTQYF.

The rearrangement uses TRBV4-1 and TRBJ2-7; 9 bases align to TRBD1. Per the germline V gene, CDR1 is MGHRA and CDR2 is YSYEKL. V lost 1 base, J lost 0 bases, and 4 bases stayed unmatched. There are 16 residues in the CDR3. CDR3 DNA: TGCGCCAGCAGCCAAGGGGGGGACAGGGTCTCCTACGAGCAGTACTTC. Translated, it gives CASSQGGDRVSYEQYF.

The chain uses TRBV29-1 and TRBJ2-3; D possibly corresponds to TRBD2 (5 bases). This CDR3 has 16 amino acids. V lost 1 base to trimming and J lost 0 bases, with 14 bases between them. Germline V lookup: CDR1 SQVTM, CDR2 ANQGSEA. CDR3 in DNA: TGCAGCGTTGAAGGGCACTTGGGAGCTAGCACAGATACGCAGTATTTT. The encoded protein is CSVEGHLGASTDTQYF.

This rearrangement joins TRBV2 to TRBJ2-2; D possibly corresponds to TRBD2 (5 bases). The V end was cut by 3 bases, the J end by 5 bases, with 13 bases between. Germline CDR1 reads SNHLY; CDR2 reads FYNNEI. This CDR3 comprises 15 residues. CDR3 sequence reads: CASSDVGENTGELFF. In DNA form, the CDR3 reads TGTGCCAGCAGTGACGTGGGAGAGAATACCGGGGAGCTGTTTTTT. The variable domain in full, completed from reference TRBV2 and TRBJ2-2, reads EPEVTQTPSHQVTQMGQEVILRCVPISNHLYFYWYRQILGQKVEFLVSFYNNEISEKSEIFDDQFSVERPDGSNFTLKIRSTKLEDSAMYFCASSDVGENTGELFFGEGSRLTVL.

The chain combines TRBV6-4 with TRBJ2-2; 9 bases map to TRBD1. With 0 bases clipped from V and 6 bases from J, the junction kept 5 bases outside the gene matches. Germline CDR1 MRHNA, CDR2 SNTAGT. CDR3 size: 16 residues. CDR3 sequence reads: CASSDSPGTGPGELFF. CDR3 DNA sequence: TGTGCCAGCAGTGACTCTCCCGGGACAGGGCCCGGGGAGCTGTTTTTT.

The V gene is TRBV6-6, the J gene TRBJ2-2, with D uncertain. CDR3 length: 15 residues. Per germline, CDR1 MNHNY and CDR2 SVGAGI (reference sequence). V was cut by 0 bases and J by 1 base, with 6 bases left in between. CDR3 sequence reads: CASSYSPGNTGELFF. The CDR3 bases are TGTGCCAGCAGTTACTCCCCAGGGAACACCGGGGAGCTGTTTTTT.

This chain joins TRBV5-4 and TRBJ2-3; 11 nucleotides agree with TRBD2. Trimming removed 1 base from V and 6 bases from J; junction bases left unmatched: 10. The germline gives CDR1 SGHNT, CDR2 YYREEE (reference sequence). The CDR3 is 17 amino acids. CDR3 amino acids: CASSLKVSGGAYDTQYF. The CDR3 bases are TGTGCCAGCAGCTTGAAGGTTAGCGGGGGGGCCTATGATACGCAGTATTTT.

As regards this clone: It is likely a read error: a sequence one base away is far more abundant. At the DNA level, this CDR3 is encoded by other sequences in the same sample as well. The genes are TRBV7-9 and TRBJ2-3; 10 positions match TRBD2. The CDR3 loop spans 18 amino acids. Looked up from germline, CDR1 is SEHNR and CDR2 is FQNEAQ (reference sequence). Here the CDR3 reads CASHSWGAGGIYTDTQYF. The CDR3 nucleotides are TGCGCCAGCCACAGTTGGGGAGCGGGGGGGATTTACACAGATACGCAGTATTTT. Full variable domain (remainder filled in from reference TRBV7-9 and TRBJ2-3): DTGVSQNPRHKITKRGQNVTFRCDPISEHNRLYWYRQTLGQGPEFLTYFQNEAQLEKSRLLSDRFSAERPKGSFSTLEIQRTEQGDSAMYLCASHSWGAGGIYTDTQYFGPGTRLTVL.

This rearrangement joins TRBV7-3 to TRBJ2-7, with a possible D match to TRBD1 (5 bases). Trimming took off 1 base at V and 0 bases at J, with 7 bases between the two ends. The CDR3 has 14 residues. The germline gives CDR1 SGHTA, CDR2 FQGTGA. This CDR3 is CASSLSDSSYEQYF. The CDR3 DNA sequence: TGTGCCAGCAGCTTAAGCGACAGCTCCTACGAGCAGTACTTC.

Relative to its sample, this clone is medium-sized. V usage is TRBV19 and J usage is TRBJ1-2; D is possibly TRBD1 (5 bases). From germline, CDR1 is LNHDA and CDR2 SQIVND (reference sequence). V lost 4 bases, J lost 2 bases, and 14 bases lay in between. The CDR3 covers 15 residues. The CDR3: CASSTSRTLNYGYTF. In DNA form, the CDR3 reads TGTGCCAGTAGTACTTCCCGGACACTAAACTATGGCTACACCTTC. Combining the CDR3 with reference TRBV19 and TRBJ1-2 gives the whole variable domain DGGITQSPKYLFRKEGQNVTLSCEQNLNHDAMYWYRQDPGQGLRLIYYSQIVNDFQKGDIAEGYSVSREKKESFPLTVTSAQKNPTAFYLCASSTSRTLNYGYTFGSGTRLTVV.

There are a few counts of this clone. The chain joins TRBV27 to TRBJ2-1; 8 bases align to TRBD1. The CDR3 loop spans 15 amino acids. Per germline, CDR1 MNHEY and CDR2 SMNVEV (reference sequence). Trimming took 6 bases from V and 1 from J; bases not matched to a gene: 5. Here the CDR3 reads CASSPRDRSYNEQFF. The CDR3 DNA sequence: TGTGCCAGCAGCCCCCGGGACAGGTCCTACAATGAGCAGTTCTTC.

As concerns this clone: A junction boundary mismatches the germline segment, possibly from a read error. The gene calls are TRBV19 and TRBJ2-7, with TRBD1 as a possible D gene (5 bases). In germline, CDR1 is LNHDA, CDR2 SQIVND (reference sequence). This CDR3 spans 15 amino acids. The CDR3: CASSHGHDSYYERYF. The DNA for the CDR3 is TGTGCCAGTAGTCACGGTCATGACAGCTACTACGAGCGGTACTTC.

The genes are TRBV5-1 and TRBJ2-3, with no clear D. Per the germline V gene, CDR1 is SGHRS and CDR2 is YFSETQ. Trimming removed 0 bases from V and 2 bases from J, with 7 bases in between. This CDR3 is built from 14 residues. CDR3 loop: CASSLALNTDTQYF. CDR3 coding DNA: TGCGCCAGCAGCTTGGCTCTAAACACAGATACGCAGTATTTT.

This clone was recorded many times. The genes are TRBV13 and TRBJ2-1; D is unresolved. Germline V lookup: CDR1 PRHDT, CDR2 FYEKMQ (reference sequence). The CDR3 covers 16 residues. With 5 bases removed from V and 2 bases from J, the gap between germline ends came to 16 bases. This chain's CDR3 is CASSPRGSPTYNEQFF. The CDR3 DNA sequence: TGTGCCAGCAGCCCCCGCGGTTCCCCCACCTACAATGAGCAGTTCTTC.

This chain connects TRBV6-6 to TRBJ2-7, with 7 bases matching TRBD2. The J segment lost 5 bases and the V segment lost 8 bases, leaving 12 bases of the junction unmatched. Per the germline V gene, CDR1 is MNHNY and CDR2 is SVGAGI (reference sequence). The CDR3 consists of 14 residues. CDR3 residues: CASSPVSGVDEQYF. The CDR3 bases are TGTGCCAGCTCCCCCGTGAGCGGGGTCGACGAGCAGTACTTC.

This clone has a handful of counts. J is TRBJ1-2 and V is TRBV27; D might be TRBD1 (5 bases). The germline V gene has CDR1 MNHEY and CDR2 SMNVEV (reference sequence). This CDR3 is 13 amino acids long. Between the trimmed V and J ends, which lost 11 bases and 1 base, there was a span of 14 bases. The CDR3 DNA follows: TGTGCCTCCGCGGGGGATGGTAACTATGGCTACACCTTC. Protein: CASAGDGNYGYTF.

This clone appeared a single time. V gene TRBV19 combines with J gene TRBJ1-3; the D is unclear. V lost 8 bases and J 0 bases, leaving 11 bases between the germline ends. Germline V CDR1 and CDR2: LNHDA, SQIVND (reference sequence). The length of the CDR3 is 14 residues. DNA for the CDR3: TGTGCCAGTTTCAACAGCCTCTCTGGAAACACCATATATTTT. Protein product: CASFNSLSGNTIYF.

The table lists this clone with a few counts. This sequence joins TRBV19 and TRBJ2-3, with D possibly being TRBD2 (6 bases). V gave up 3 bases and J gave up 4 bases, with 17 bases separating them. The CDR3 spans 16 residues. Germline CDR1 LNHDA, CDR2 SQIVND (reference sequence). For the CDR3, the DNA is TGTGCCAGTAGTATTGGGTCTGAAGGAGGGCCAGATACGCAGTATTTT. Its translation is CASSIGSEGGPDTQYF.

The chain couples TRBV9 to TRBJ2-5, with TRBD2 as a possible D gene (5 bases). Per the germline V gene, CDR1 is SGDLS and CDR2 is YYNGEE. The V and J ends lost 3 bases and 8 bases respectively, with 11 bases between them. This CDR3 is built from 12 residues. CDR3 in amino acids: CASSAGKGTQYF. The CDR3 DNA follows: TGTGCCAGCAGCGCGGGAAAGGGAACCCAGTACTTC.

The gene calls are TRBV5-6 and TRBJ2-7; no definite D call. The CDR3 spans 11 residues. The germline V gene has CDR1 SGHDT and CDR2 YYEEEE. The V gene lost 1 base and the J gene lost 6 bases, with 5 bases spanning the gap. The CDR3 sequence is CASSLLGEQYF. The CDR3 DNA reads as TGTGCCAGCAGCTTGCTCGGCGAGCAGTACTTC.

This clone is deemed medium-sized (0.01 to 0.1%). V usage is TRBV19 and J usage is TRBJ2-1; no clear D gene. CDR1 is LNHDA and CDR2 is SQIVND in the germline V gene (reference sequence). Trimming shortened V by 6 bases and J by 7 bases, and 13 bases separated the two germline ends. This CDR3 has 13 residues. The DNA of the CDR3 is TGTGCCAGTAGCCCAATAGACTGGAATGAGCAGTTCTTC. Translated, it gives CASSPIDWNEQFF.

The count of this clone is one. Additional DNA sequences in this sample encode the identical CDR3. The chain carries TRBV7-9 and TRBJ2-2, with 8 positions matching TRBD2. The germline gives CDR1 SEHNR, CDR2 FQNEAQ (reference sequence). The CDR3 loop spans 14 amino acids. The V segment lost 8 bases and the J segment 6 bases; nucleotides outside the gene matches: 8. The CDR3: CASQGRGGPGELFF. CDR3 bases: TGTGCCAGCCAAGGCCGGGGGGGGCCCGGGGAGCTGTTTTTT.

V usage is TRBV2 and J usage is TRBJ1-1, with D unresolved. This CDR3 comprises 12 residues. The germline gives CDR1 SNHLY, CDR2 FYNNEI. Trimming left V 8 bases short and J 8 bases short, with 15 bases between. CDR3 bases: TGTGCCAGCGTTTGGGGAGGAGGAGAAGCTTTCTTT. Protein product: CASVWGGGEAFF.

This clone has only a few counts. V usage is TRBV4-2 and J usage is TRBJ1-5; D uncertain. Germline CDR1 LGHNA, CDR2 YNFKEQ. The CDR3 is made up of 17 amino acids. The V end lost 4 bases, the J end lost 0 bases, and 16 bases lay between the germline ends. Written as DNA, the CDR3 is TGTGCCAGCAGCCCGGGATTAGAGGAGGGTAGCAATCAGCCCCAGCATTTT. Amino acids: CASSPGLEEGSNQPQHF.